Each of the 27 T cell receptor beta chains below was sequenced from the same sample in a study of blood T cell repertoires in COVID-19. Profiling relied on immunoSEQ multiplex PCR, and the TCRdb table lists in-frame clones only, not all of them. Of under 250,000 clones in the sample, about 91% were seen once. The sample comprised peripheral blood. The receptors were gathered from a woman between 25 and 40 years old with COVID-19, enrolled during active disease.

The gene calls are TRBV2 and TRBJ1-2; no reliable D call. Germline V gene data show CDR1 as SNHLY and CDR2 as FYNNEI. The CDR3 contains 16 residues. V lost 8 bases to trimming and J lost 0 bases, with 19 bases between them. CDR3 sequence (DNA): TGTGCCAGCGACACGGACTACCCAAGCCCTAACTATGGCTACACCTTC. Encoded protein: CASDTDYPSPNYGYTF.

This rearrangement joins TRBV2 to TRBJ1-4, with D uncertain. The V and J ends lost 8 bases and 6 bases respectively, with 13 bases between them. The length of the CDR3 is 13 residues. Germline CDR1 SNHLY, CDR2 FYNNEI. The CDR3 sequence: CASGRFGDEKLFF. CDR3 nucleotide sequence: TGTGCCAGCGGGAGGTTCGGTGATGAAAAACTGTTTTTT.

Worth noting for this clone: One junction end does not reproduce the germline sequence, and a read error may be involved. This chain connects TRBV11-3 to TRBJ2-1, with D possibly being TRBD1 (5 bases). This CDR3 region has 15 residues. The germline gives CDR1 SGHNT, CDR2 YENEEA. CDR3: CASSFFVGAYNEQFF. CDR3 nucleotide sequence: TGTGCCAGCAGCTTTTTTGTAGGGGCCTATAATGAGCAGTTCTTC.

This chain uses TRBV14 with TRBJ1-2; D gene unclear. The CDR3 is 14 residues long. V shed 3 bases and J shed 8 bases, with 16 bases lying between them. Per germline, CDR1 SGHDN and CDR2 FVKESK. DNA of the CDR3: TGTGCCAGCAGCCAGGCCGGGATCCGTATAGGCTACACCTTC. This gives the protein CASSQAGIRIGYTF.

This clone was observed a handful of times. The V call is TRBV2, the J call TRBJ1-4; 7 bases map to TRBD1. Germline CDR1 reads SNHLY; CDR2 reads FYNNEI. The CDR3 loop spans 12 amino acids. The V segment lost 11 bases and the J segment 4 bases; nucleotides outside the gene matches: 4. CDR3 nucleotide sequence: TGTGCCCTGGGGACAGATAATGAAAAACTGTTTTTT. This translates into CALGTDNEKLFF.

V gene TRBV7-8 combines with J gene TRBJ1-6; 8 bases are shared with TRBD1. Germline V gene sequence: CDR1 SGHVS, CDR2 FQNEAQ. Trimming cost V 5 bases and J 10 bases; bases outside gene matches: 10. This CDR3 region has 15 residues. CDR3: CASSPRTGWESPLHF. CDR3 in DNA: TGTGCCAGCAGCCCCCGGACAGGGTGGGAGTCACCCCTCCACTTT.

The DNA of the CDR3 is TGTGCCAGCAGCTTGGACGACAGTTACATGAACACTGAAGCTTTCTTT. Residues: CASSLDDSYMNTEAFF. The rearrangement joins TRBV5-4 to TRBJ1-1, with D possibly matching TRBD1 (5 bases). The CDR3 extends over 16 amino acids. Germline CDR1 SGHNT, CDR2 YYREEE (reference sequence). Trimming stripped 0 bases from V and 0 bases from J, with 12 bases between.

CDR3 in amino acids: CASSRTSGVQETQYF. The CDR3 coding sequence is TGTGCCAGCAGTCGGACTAGCGGGGTACAAGAGACCCAGTACTTC. This chain links TRBV6-2 or TRBV6-3 with TRBJ2-5; TRBD2 matches at 12 bases. Germline assignment: CDR1 MNHEY and CDR2 SVGEGT. Trimming took 5 bases from V and 2 from J; bases not matched to a gene: 3. This CDR3 is built from 15 residues.

The chain recombines TRBV7-9 with TRBJ2-5; TRBD1 agrees at 7 bases. V dropped 4 bases and J dropped 1; count of bases not matched to a gene: 6. Germline CDR1 and CDR2: SEHNR and FQNEAQ (reference sequence). This CDR3 spans 15 amino acids. The CDR3 loop reads CASSSRDSLQETQYF. DNA for the CDR3: TGTGCCAGCAGCTCCCGGGACAGCCTCCAAGAGACCCAGTACTTC.

CDR3 protein: CASSQGTSGYEQYF. Here the CDR3 DNA reads TGCGCCAGCAGCCAAGGGACTAGCGGCTACGAGCAGTACTTC. The chain uses TRBV4-3 and TRBJ2-7; 10 bases fit TRBD2. V gave up 1 base and J gave up 3 bases; unmatched junction bases: 0. CDR1 and CDR2 from the germline V gene are LGHNA and YSLEER. The CDR3 extends over 14 amino acids.

The gene calls are TRBV6-5 and TRBJ1-2; 8 bases fit TRBD1. Germline V CDR1 and CDR2: MNHEY, SVGAGI. The V segment lost 6 bases and the J segment 3 bases; nucleotides outside the gene matches: 6. The CDR3 extends over 14 amino acids. The CDR3, as DNA: TGTGCCAGCAGCCAGGGGGCCTGGGACTATGGCTACACCTTC. Translating it yields CASSQGAWDYGYTF.

V and J are TRBV6-5 and TRBJ1-2; TRBD1 is a possible D gene (6 bases). Trimming stripped 6 bases from V and 4 bases from J, with 12 bases between. The CDR3 spans 13 residues. Germline CDR1 MNHEY, CDR2 SVGAGI. The CDR3 DNA follows: TGTGCCAGCAGCCGAGGGACAAGCTATGGCTACACCTTC. It is translated as CASSRGTSYGYTF.

This clone was seen once. The chain couples TRBV5-1 to TRBJ2-7; TRBD2 agrees at 7 bases. Trimming took 0 bases from V and 4 from J; bases not matched to a gene: 4. Germline V gene data show CDR1 as SGHRS and CDR2 as YFSETQ. The CDR3 has 14 residues. This CDR3 reads CASSLDGRMYEQYV. The CDR3, as DNA: TGCGCCAGCAGCTTGGACGGGAGGATGTACGAGCAGTACGTC.

The rearrangement uses TRBV7-9 and TRBJ1-6, with 7 bases aligning to TRBD1. Per germline, CDR1 SEHNR and CDR2 FQNEAQ (reference sequence). The CDR3 consists of 15 residues. Trimming removed 5 bases from V and 5 bases from J; junction bases left unmatched: 6. The CDR3 loop reads CASSLGTAHNSPLHF. The CDR3 region has the DNA TGTGCCAGCAGCCTTGGGACAGCGCATAATTCACCCCTCCACTTT.

CDR3 protein: CAIRSSSGVYNEQFF. CDR3 sequence (DNA): TGTGCCATCAGATCCAGTTCGGGGGTCTACAATGAGCAGTTCTTC. V usage is TRBV10-3 and J usage is TRBJ2-1; possible D gene TRBD2, 6 bases. This CDR3 contains 15 residues. Germline V CDR1 and CDR2: ENHRY, SYGVKD. V was clipped by 6 bases and J by 3 bases, with 15 bases between them.

This clone was detected only a few times. The genes are TRBV6-1 and TRBJ2-7, with D possibly TRBD2 on 5 matching bases. Germline CDR1 and CDR2: MNHNS and SASEGT. The CDR3 totals 16 residues. The V end was cut by 0 bases, the J end by 6 bases, with 18 bases between. The CDR3 loop is CASSEAFEGRASEQYV. The CDR3 coding sequence is TGTGCCAGCAGTGAAGCGTTCGAAGGGCGGGCCTCCGAGCAGTACGTC.

The chain combines TRBV7-2 with TRBJ2-4; 16 bases fit TRBD2. This CDR3 region has 17 residues. V dropped 4 bases and J dropped 6; count of bases not matched to a gene: 6. Per the germline V gene, CDR1 is SGHTA and CDR2 is FQGNSA. CDR3 in amino acids: CASSWGLAGGSANIQYF. CDR3 sequence (DNA): TGTGCCAGCAGCTGGGGACTAGCGGGAGGGAGTGCAAACATTCAGTACTTC.

This chain joins TRBV5-1 and TRBJ1-4, with 8 bases fitting TRBD1. The CDR3 consists of 15 residues. CDR1 is SGHRS, CDR2 YFSETQ, per germline. Trimming removed 3 bases from V and 6 bases from J; junction bases left unmatched: 7. The CDR3 region is CASSSQTGEHEKLFF. Written as DNA, the CDR3 is TGCGCCAGCAGCTCGCAGACAGGGGAACATGAAAAACTGTTTTTT.

The rearrangement links TRBV7-9 to TRBJ2-5; TRBD2 agrees at 8 bases. Germline V gene data show CDR1 as SEHNR and CDR2 as FQNEAQ (reference sequence). CDR3 length: 16 residues. V lost 3 bases, J lost 5 bases, and 11 bases stayed unmatched. CDR3 nucleotides: TGTGCCAGCAGCTTCTATAGCGGGAACGGACTGGAGACCCAGTACTTC. Its translation: CASSFYSGNGLETQYF.

The gene calls are TRBV28 and TRBJ1-4; D unresolved. This CDR3 comprises 11 residues. Per the germline V gene, CDR1 is MDHEN and CDR2 is SYDVKM. Here the CDR3 reads CLSGTNEKLFF. CDR3 DNA sequence: TGTTTGTCAGGAACTAATGAAAAACTGTTTTTT. The complete variable domain, with remaining parts taken from reference TRBV28 and TRBJ1-4, reads DVKVTQSSRYLVKRTGEKVFLECVQDMDHENMFWYRQDPGLGLRLIYFSYDVKMKEKGDIPEGYSVSREKKERFSLILESASTNQTSMYLCLSGTNEKLFFGSGTQLSVL.

This clone was seen a single time. The J gene is TRBJ2-6, the V gene TRBV5-5; TRBD2 might be the D (6 bases). The CDR3 runs 19 residues. Germline values: CDR1 SGHKS, CDR2 YYEKEE (reference sequence). Trimming removed 4 bases at V and 4 bases at J, with 24 bases between. The CDR3 spells CASSLRDSGRWSGANVLTF. The CDR3 DNA follows: TGTGCCAGCAGCCTACGGGACTCTGGACGGTGGTCCGGGGCCAACGTCCTGACTTTC. Full variable domain (missing parts from reference TRBV5-5 and TRBJ2-6): DAGVTQSPTHLIKTRGQQVTLRCSPISGHKSVSWYQQVLGQGPQFIFQYYEKEERGRGNFPDRFSARQFPNYSSELNVNALLLGDSALYLCASSLRDSGRWSGANVLTFGAGSRLTVL.

This chain uses TRBV11-2 with TRBJ1-3, with TRBD1 as a possible D gene (5 bases). Germline CDR1 is SGHAT and CDR2 is FQNNGV. CDR3 length: 14 amino acids. The V and J ends lost 2 bases and 2 bases respectively, with 7 bases between them. CDR3 DNA: TGTGCCAGCAGCTTACAAGGGGCTGGAAACACCATATATTTT. Amino acid sequence: CASSLQGAGNTIYF.

The rearrangement links TRBV29-1 to TRBJ2-1, with D perhaps TRBD1 (6 bases). Germline lookup yields CDR1 SQVTM and CDR2 ANQGSEA. The ends were cut back, 6 bases at V and 5 bases at J, with 14 bases in the middle. This CDR3 is built from 13 residues. The CDR3 spells CSVAGAWDNEQFF. CDR3 bases: TGCAGCGTCGCAGGGGCGTGGGACAATGAGCAGTTCTTC.

The J gene is TRBJ2-5, the V gene TRBV6-2 or TRBV6-3; TRBD2 matches 10 bases. The germline V gene encodes CDR1 MNHEY and CDR2 SVGEGT. The ends lost 2 bases at V and 7 bases at J; junction bases unmatched: 7. CDR3 size: 15 residues. CDR3 protein: CASSYNGLAVGTQYF. The CDR3 DNA reads TGTGCCAGCAGTTACAATGGACTAGCGGTGGGGACCCAGTACTTC.

The genes are TRBV6-1 and TRBJ2-7; D gene ambiguous. Trimming stripped 2 bases from V and 7 bases from J, with 6 bases between. The CDR3 runs 11 residues. Germline CDR1 is MNHNS and CDR2 is SASEGT. In nucleotides, the CDR3 is TGTGCCAGCAGTGAAAGTCAGGAGCAGTACGTC. Translated, it gives CASSESQEQYV.

The chain is built from TRBV19 and TRBJ2-5, with no clear D. CDR1 LNHDA and CDR2 SQIVND come from the germline V gene (reference sequence). The CDR3 has 13 amino acids. V shed 5 bases and J shed 3 bases, with 10 bases lying between them. CDR3 sequence: CASSPRVEETQYF. CDR3 DNA: TGTGCCAGTAGTCCTCGGGTCGAAGAGACCCAGTACTTC.

This clone was observed a handful of times. The genes are TRBV7-8 and TRBJ1-1; tentatively, D is TRBD1 (6 bases). The CDR3 length is 13 residues. Germline V gene lookup returns CDR1 SGHVS and CDR2 FQNEAQ. V was cut by 7 bases and J by 1 base, with 10 bases left in between. In DNA, the CDR3 is TGTGCCAGCACCCCCAGGGGGAACACTGAAGCTTTCTTT. Protein product: CASTPRGNTEAFF.